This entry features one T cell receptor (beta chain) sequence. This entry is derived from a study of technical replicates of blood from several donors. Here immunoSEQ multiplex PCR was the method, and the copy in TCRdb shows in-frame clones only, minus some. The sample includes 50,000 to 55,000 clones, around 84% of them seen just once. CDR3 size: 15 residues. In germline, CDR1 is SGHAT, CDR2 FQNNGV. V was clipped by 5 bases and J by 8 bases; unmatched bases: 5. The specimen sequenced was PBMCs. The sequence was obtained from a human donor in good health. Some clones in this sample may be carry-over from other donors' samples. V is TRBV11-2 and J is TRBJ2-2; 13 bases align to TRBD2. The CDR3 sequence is CASSGLAGVGGELFF. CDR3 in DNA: TGTGCCAGCAGCGGACTAGCGGGAGTAGGAGGGGAGCTGTTTTTT.